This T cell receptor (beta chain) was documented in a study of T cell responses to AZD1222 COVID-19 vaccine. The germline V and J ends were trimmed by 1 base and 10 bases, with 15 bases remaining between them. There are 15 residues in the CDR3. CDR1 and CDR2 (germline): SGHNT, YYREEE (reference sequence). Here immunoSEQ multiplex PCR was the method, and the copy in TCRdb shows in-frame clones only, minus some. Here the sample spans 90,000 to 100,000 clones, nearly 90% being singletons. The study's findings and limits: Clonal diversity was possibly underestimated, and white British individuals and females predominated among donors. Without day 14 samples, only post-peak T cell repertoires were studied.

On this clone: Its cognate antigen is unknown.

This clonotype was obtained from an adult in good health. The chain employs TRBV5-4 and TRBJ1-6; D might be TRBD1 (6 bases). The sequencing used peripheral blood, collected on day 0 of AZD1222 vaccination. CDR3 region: CASSLFTGFGSPLHF. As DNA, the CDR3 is TGTGCCAGCAGCTTGTTTACAGGGTTCGGGTCACCCCTCCACTTT.